This T cell receptor (beta chain) came from a study of T cells in localized non-small cell lung cancer. This CDR3 has 13 amino acids. The V end lost 4 bases, the J end lost 7 bases, and 14 bases lay between the germline ends. CDR1 and CDR2 from the germline V gene are LNHDA and SQIVND (reference sequence). The method was immunoSEQ multiplex PCR; TCRdb's version includes in-frame clones alone and lacks a portion of them. This sample has around 41,000 clones, with about 90% found just once. This TCR was sampled from a female donor of 60 years or more with stage I squamous cell lung carcinoma. V is TRBV19 and J is TRBJ2-7; D is perhaps TRBD1 or TRBD2 (5 bases each). The sequenced sample was peripheral blood, obtained before any cancer treatment. Written as DNA, the CDR3 is TGTGCCAGTAGTACTAAGGACTGGGGGGAGCAGTACTTC. Amino acids: CASSTKDWGEQYF.